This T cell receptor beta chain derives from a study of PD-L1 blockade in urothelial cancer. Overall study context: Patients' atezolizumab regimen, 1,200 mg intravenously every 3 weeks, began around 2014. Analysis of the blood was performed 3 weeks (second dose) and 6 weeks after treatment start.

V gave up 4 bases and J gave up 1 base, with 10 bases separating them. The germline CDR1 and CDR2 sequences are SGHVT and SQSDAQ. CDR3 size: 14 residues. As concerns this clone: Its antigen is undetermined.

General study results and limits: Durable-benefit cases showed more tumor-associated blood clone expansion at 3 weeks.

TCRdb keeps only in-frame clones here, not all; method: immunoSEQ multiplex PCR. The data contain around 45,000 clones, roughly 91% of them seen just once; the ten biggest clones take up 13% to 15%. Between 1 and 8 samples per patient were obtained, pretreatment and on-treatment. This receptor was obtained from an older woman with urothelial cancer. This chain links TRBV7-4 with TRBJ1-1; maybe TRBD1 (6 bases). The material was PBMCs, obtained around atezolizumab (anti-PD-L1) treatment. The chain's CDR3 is CASSSGHQNTEAFF. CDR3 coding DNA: TGTGCCAGCAGCTCGGGACACCAGAACACTGAAGCTTTCTTT.